Reported below is one T cell receptor beta chain. Antigen unknown. This specimen comes from a study of T-cell reconstitution after alpha-beta-depleted transplantation in children. Study-level findings and limits: Counts and diversity of T cells one year after transplant came mostly from newly produced T cells. Several patients had high TCRbeta diversity at day 60; it came from surviving recipient T cells and thymic progenitors. Several hundred rapidly expanded clones from non-depleted graft cells reportedly supplied alpha-beta T cells about two months post-transplant.

Unique molecular identifiers were built into the TCRbeta library. TCRdb used MiXCR to reprocess the PCR reads, holding one entry per CDR3 protein. Here the sample spans some 840,000 distinct CDR3 sequences, roughly 15% being singletons. Per the germline V gene, CDR1 is SGHRS and CDR2 is YFSETQ. The CDR3 runs to 16 residues. The J segment lost 6 bases and the V segment lost 1 base, leaving 10 bases of the junction unmatched. The sequence was obtained from a male patient between 5 and 17 years old who had a stem cell transplant for acute lymphoblastic leukemia, so the T cells may come from the graft donor. This material consisted of PBMCs, mostly from graft donor cells, taken 360 days after TCRalphabeta/CD19-depleted stem cell transplant. The chain is built from TRBV5-1 and TRBJ2-1; 7 nucleotides agree with TRBD1. CDR3 sequence: CASSLWATGAGNEQFF. CDR3 coding DNA: TGCGCCAGCAGCTTGTGGGCCACAGGGGCCGGCAATGAGCAGTTCTTC.